This T cell receptor (beta chain) was found in a study of regulatory T cells in long-lasting Graves disease. Across the whole study: Under 3 months of antithyroid drugs had been taken by newly diagnosed Graves' patients.

Ten or more counts support this clonotype. Time point defined: newly diagnosed GD, antithyroid drugs for less than 3 months. With RNA extracted from PBMCs as input, the TCR library was made. Construction of TCR beta libraries relied on iRepertoire HTBI primers and on Arm-PCR targeting CDR3 regions. TCRdb analysed the multiplex PCR reads with MiXCR anew, one entry per CDR3 protein. The top ten clones hold more than 10% of a sample with 580,000 or so distinct CDR3 sequences, around 15% of them seen once. CDR3 length: 14 amino acids. Germline V gives CDR1 SNHLY, CDR2 FYNNEI. The V end lost 9 bases, the J end lost 0 bases, and 12 bases lay between the germline ends. This same sample was also part of a study on T cells in Graves' hyperthyroidism and ophthalmopathy. As reported in that work: HTBI primers were used for first-round RT-PCR of the TCR CDR3.

This TCR derives from a man younger than 35 with Graves disease. The specimen was peripheral blood mononuclear cells (PBMCs), collected at new diagnosis, from a patient treated with antithyroid drugs. The V and J genes are TRBV2 and TRBJ1-5; D call uncertain. CDR3 protein: CASTRTDSNQPQHF. CDR3 in DNA: TGTGCCAGTACCAGGACGGATAGCAATCAGCCCCAGCATTTT. Supplemented by reference TRBV2 and TRBJ1-5, the full variable domain reads EPEVTQTPSHQVTQMGQEVILRCVPISNHLYFYWYRQILGQKVEFLVSFYNNEISEKSEIFDDQFSVERPDGSNFTLKIRSTKLEDSAMYFCASTRTDSNQPQHFGDGTRLSIL.